These 30 T cell receptor beta chains came from one sample sequenced in a study of T cells in tuberculosis. Generated by immunoSEQ multiplex PCR, the TCRdb table keeps only in-frame clones and is missing some. The repertoire holds around 26,000 clones, with around nine tenths as singletons. Sequencing was carried out using PBMCs. The source is a donor aged 10-29 years with latent tuberculosis or without tuberculosis infection. Some clones in this sample may be carry-over from other donors' samples.

This sequence joins TRBV5-1 and TRBJ2-7; 12 bases are shared with TRBD2. Germline CDR1 is SGHRS and CDR2 is YFSETQ. This CDR3 region has 21 residues. Unmatched junction bases numbered 20, after V lost 0 bases and J lost 4 bases. CDR3 region: CASSLAKLDRGGLAGLYEQYF. CDR3 nucleotide sequence: TGCGCCAGCAGCTTGGCCAAGTTGGACAGGGGAGGACTAGCGGGATTATACGAGCAGTACTTC.

This clone turned up a few times. The chain uses TRBV25-1 and TRBJ2-1; TRBD1 matches 7 bases. Germline V lookup: CDR1 MGHDK, CDR2 SYGVNS. Trimming cost V 8 bases and J 5 bases; bases outside gene matches: 6. The CDR3 is 13 residues long. CDR3 loop: CASFNQGDNEQFF. The CDR3 nucleotides are TGTGCCAGCTTTAACCAGGGGGACAATGAGCAGTTCTTC.

The rearrangement links TRBV9 to TRBJ2-5, with TRBD2 matching over 7 bases. Germline assignment: CDR1 SGDLS and CDR2 YYNGEE. The CDR3 covers 15 residues. V shed 0 bases and J 5 bases; nucleotides not matched to a gene: 7. CDR3 bases: TGTGCCAGCAGCGTAGGTGGGGTTAGCGGGGAGACCCAGTACTTC. Its translation: CASSVGGVSGETQYF.

V usage is TRBV5-1 and J usage is TRBJ1-1; D possibly corresponds to TRBD1 (5 bases). V shed 2 bases and J shed 2 bases, with 7 bases lying between them. Germline V gene data show CDR1 as SGHRS and CDR2 as YFSETQ. The CDR3 is 13 amino acids. The CDR3 spells CASSFQGNTEAFF. CDR3 in DNA: TGCGCCAGCAGCTTTCAGGGTAACACTGAAGCTTTCTTT. The variable domain in full, completed from reference TRBV5-1 and TRBJ1-1, reads KAGVTQTPRYLIKTRGQQVTLSCSPISGHRSVSWYQQTPGQGLQFLFEYFSETQRNKGNFPGRFSGRQFSNSRSEMNVSTLELGDSALYLCASSFQGNTEAFFGQGTRLTVV.

The rearrangement links TRBV6-5 to TRBJ1-1, with TRBD1 matching over 8 bases. Germline CDR1 reads MNHEY; CDR2 reads SVGAGI. Trimming removed 8 bases from V and 1 base from J; junction bases left unmatched: 9. The CDR3 runs to 15 residues. CDR3 nucleotide sequence: TGTGCCAGCCTGCGTGGCGGGACAGGGAACACTGAAGCTTTCTTT. It codes for CASLRGGTGNTEAFF.

The chain is built from TRBV7-6 and TRBJ1-4; D is unclear. Germline CDR1 reads SGHVS; CDR2 reads FNYEAQ. This CDR3 is built from 14 residues. The V end was cut by 5 bases, the J end by 0 bases, with 7 bases between. The CDR3 bases are TGTGCCAGCAGCCACTTTGCAACTAATGAAAAACTGTTTTTT. It is translated as CASSHFATNEKLFF.

This clone turned up a few times. A junction end diverges from the germline sequence, so it may reflect a read error. The genes are TRBV6-1 and TRBJ1-2, with D unresolved. Looked up from germline, CDR1 is MNHNS and CDR2 is SASEGT. This CDR3 contains 10 residues. The CDR3 DNA reads as TGTGCCAGCACCTCAGTCATAGCGAGCTTC. This encodes CASTSVIASF.

The chain carries TRBV6-4 and TRBJ2-1, with 11 bases lining up with TRBD2. CDR3 size: 16 residues. Germline CDR1 and CDR2: MRHNA and SNTAGT. Trimming cost V 3 bases and J 7 bases; bases outside gene matches: 8. CDR3 region: CASSDQLAGETNEQFF. As DNA, the CDR3 is TGTGCCAGCAGTGATCAACTAGCGGGGGAGACGAATGAGCAGTTCTTC.

A word on this clone: An end of the junction differs from the germline gene, which may be a read error. The chain carries TRBV6-6 and TRBJ1-1; D not resolved. This CDR3 region has 9 residues. Germline V lookup: CDR1 MNHNY, CDR2 SVGAGI (reference sequence). CDR3 sequence reads: CASSPEAFF. For the CDR3, the DNA is TGTGCCAGCTCCCCTGAGGCTTTCTTT.

This clone has a single count. The chain recombines TRBV7-3 with TRBJ2-3, with a tentative D call TRBD1 (7 bases). The CDR3 is 12 residues long. Germline V gives CDR1 SGHTA, CDR2 FQGTGA. The V end was cut by 5 bases, the J end by 6 bases, with 9 bases between. The CDR3 sequence: CASSPGGDTQYF. The CDR3, as DNA: TGTGCCAGCAGCCCAGGGGGGGATACGCAGTATTTT.

The chain has TRBV19 and TRBJ2-5; TRBD2 aligns across 7 bases. This CDR3 is built from 15 residues. Trimming cost V 3 bases and J 5 bases; bases outside gene matches: 9. Germline-derived CDR1 and CDR2 are LNHDA and SQIVND (reference sequence). CDR3 bases: TGTGCCAGTAGTATTCCATCGGGGGGACTTGAGACCCAGTACTTC. It yields the protein CASSIPSGGLETQYF.

V usage is TRBV30 and J usage is TRBJ2-7; D is perhaps TRBD1 (6 bases). The V and J ends lost 7 bases and 3 bases respectively, with 16 bases between them. The CDR3 consists of 13 residues. From germline, CDR1 is GTSNPN and CDR2 SVGIG (reference sequence). The CDR3 spells CASSRPTGYEQYF. The CDR3 bases are TGTGCCTCATCTAGGCCGACAGGCTACGAGCAGTACTTC. The variable domain in full, with the rest retrieved from reference TRBV30 and TRBJ2-7, is SQTIHQWPATLVQPVGSPLSLECTVEGTSNPNLYWYRQAAGRGLQLLFYSVGIGQISSEVPQNLSASRPQDRQFILSSKKLLLSDSGFYLCASSRPTGYEQYFGPGTRLTVT.

The J gene is TRBJ2-1, the V gene TRBV6-6; tentative D call: TRBD2 (6 bases). Trimming took off 0 bases at V and 7 bases at J, with 10 bases between the two ends. Germline V gene lookup returns CDR1 MNHNY and CDR2 SVGAGI (reference sequence). The CDR3 runs to 14 residues. DNA for the CDR3: TGTGCCAGCAGTTACTCTGGGCGGGATAATGAGCAGTTCTTC. Residues: CASSYSGRDNEQFF.

The chain links TRBV11-2 to TRBJ1-2; D might be TRBD1 (6 bases). The CDR3 is made up of 12 amino acids. Trimming took off 5 bases at V and 8 bases at J, with 12 bases between the two ends. Germline CDR1 reads SGHAT; CDR2 reads FQNNGV. In nucleotides, the CDR3 is TGTGCCAGCAGCCCCGACAGGCTCGGCTACACCTTC. It encodes CASSPDRLGYTF.

The chain uses TRBV13 and TRBJ2-3; 9 bases match TRBD2. Germline lookup yields CDR1 PRHDT and CDR2 FYEKMQ (reference sequence). The CDR3 totals 19 residues. The trim removed 5 bases at V and 5 bases at J, leaving 20 bases unmatched. CDR3 sequence: CASSRRGGLIAGVGDTQYF. As DNA, the CDR3 is TGTGCCAGCAGCCGTCGAGGGGGGCTAATAGCGGGAGTAGGAGATACGCAGTATTTT.

The chain links TRBV4-1 to TRBJ2-2; 10 bases align to TRBD1. CDR1 and CDR2 (germline): MGHRA, YSYEKL. This CDR3 spans 16 amino acids. The V and J ends lost 5 bases and 4 bases, in that order; junction bases with no gene match: 7. CDR3: CASSTSGTGVTGELFF. CDR3 coding DNA: TGCGCCAGCAGCACCTCCGGGACAGGGGTCACCGGGGAGCTGTTTTTT.

This sequence joins TRBV19 and TRBJ1-5; D gene unclear. Germline assignment: CDR1 LNHDA and CDR2 SQIVND (reference sequence). V lost 3 bases, J lost 9 bases, and 9 bases lay in between. The CDR3 has 12 amino acids. CDR3 DNA: TGTGCCAGTAGTATCGGGTCGGGGCCCCAGCATTTT. Protein sequence: CASSIGSGPQHF.

CDR3 in DNA: TGCGCCAGCAGCCCCCGGCTGCCGGGGAGGGCAGATACGCAGTATTTT. It yields the protein CASSPRLPGRADTQYF. This chain uses TRBV5-1 with TRBJ2-3; 7 positions match TRBD2. Per the germline V gene, CDR1 is SGHRS and CDR2 is YFSETQ. The CDR3 loop spans 16 amino acids. V lost 4 bases to trimming and J lost 4 bases; unmatched junction nucleotides: 12. Complete variable domain (other parts from reference TRBV5-1 and TRBJ2-3): KAGVTQTPRYLIKTRGQQVTLSCSPISGHRSVSWYQQTPGQGLQFLFEYFSETQRNKGNFPGRFSGRQFSNSRSEMNVSTLELGDSALYLCASSPRLPGRADTQYFGPGTRLTVL.

This chain links TRBV19 with TRBJ2-7; weak D call: TRBD1 (5 bases). CDR3 length: 14 residues. Germline loops: CDR1 LNHDA, CDR2 SQIVND (reference sequence). V dropped 3 bases and J dropped 2 bases, with 11 bases sitting between them. CDR3 DNA sequence: TGTGCCAGTAGTATTAGGGGCAGGCCCTACGAGCAGTACTTC. Its protein is CASSIRGRPYEQYF. Full variable domain (remainder filled in from reference TRBV19 and TRBJ2-7): DGGITQSPKYLFRKEGQNVTLSCEQNLNHDAMYWYRQDPGQGLRLIYYSQIVNDFQKGDIAEGYSVSREKKESFPLTVTSAQKNPTAFYLCASSIRGRPYEQYFGPGTRLTVT.

The chain is built from TRBV19 and TRBJ1-2; D gene uncertain. V dropped 4 bases and J dropped 3 bases, with 9 bases sitting between them. The CDR3 length is 13 residues. Germline lookup yields CDR1 LNHDA and CDR2 SQIVND (reference sequence). CDR3 region: CASSTSGYYGYTF. Here the CDR3 DNA reads TGTGCCAGTAGTACATCAGGCTACTATGGCTACACCTTC.

This sequence joins TRBV9 and TRBJ2-5; TRBD1 aligns across 7 bases. V trimming: 5 bases; J trimming: 4 bases; junction bases outside the gene matches: 5. This CDR3 has 13 amino acids. The germline CDR1 and CDR2 sequences are SGDLS and YYNGEE. The CDR3 region is CASSSTGAETQYF. CDR3 DNA sequence: TGTGCCAGCAGTAGTACAGGGGCAGAGACCCAGTACTTC.

The chain carries TRBV19 and TRBJ1-1; TRBD1 agrees at 7 bases. CDR3 length: 14 residues. CDR1 LNHDA and CDR2 SQIVND come from the germline V gene (reference sequence). Trimming took 3 bases from V and 3 from J; bases not matched to a gene: 4. The CDR3 spells CASSMIDRDTEAFF. The CDR3 DNA reads TGTGCCAGTAGTATGATCGACAGGGACACTGAAGCTTTCTTT.

The chain recombines TRBV7-2 with TRBJ2-3, with TRBD2 as a possible D gene (5 bases). CDR1 is SGHTA and CDR2 is FQGNSA in the germline V gene. V gave up 3 bases and J gave up 4 bases, with 8 bases separating them. CDR3 length equals 13 residues. Here the CDR3 reads CASSFGESDTQYF. The CDR3 DNA is TGTGCCAGCAGCTTCGGGGAGTCAGATACGCAGTATTTT.

V and J are TRBV9 and TRBJ2-1; D not certain. Germline V CDR1 and CDR2: SGDLS, YYNGEE. The CDR3 runs to 13 residues. V shed 2 bases and J shed 9 bases, with 12 bases lying between them. CDR3 nucleotides: TGTGCCAGCAGCGTCCCCGGGTTCGGTGAGCAGTTCTTC. Translating it yields CASSVPGFGEQFF.

This clone has only one observation. V usage is TRBV11-2 and J usage is TRBJ2-7, with 7 bases aligning to TRBD1. This CDR3 is 15 amino acids long. V shed 6 bases and J 2 bases; nucleotides not matched to a gene: 10. Germline V gene data show CDR1 as SGHAT and CDR2 as FQNNGV. The CDR3 loop is CASSRIGTAPYEQYF. Here the CDR3 DNA reads TGTGCCAGCAGTCGAATAGGGACAGCCCCCTACGAGCAGTACTTC. The full variable domain, rest sourced from reference TRBV11-2 and TRBJ2-7, is EAGVAQSPRYKIIEKRQSVAFWCNPISGHATLYWYQQILGQGPKLLIQFQNNGVVDDSQLPKDRFSAERLKGVDSTLKIQPAKLEDSAVYLCASSRIGTAPYEQYFGPGTRLTVT.

In nucleotides, the CDR3 is TGTGCCAGCAGCCTCTTGAGCTACGAGCAGTACTTC. It encodes CASSLLSYEQYF. The chain has TRBV28 and TRBJ2-7; D gene uncertain. Germline V gene lookup returns CDR1 MDHEN and CDR2 SYDVKM. The CDR3 consists of 12 residues. The V end was cut by 6 bases, the J end by 3 bases, with 9 bases between. Together with reference TRBV28 and TRBJ2-7, the CDR3 gives the full variable domain: DVKVTQSSRYLVKRTGEKVFLECVQDMDHENMFWYRQDPGLGLRLIYFSYDVKMKEKGDIPEGYSVSREKKERFSLILESASTNQTSMYLCASSLLSYEQYFGPGTRLTVT.

The rearrangement joins TRBV19 to TRBJ2-1; unclear D gene. This CDR3 is 12 amino acids long. Per germline, CDR1 LNHDA and CDR2 SQIVND (reference sequence). The V gene lost 10 bases and the J gene lost 7 bases, with 14 bases spanning the gap. The CDR3 nucleotides are TGTGCCACCCACTCTCCCAGGAATGAGCAGTTCTTC. It codes for CATHSPRNEQFF.

V gene TRBV6-4 combines with J gene TRBJ2-1, with D perhaps matching TRBD2 (7 bases). CDR1 and CDR2 from the germline V gene are MRHNA and SNTAGT. The V end was cut by 3 bases, the J end by 7 bases, with 22 bases between. The CDR3 has 17 residues. This CDR3 reads CASSEQGGLGSGNEQFF. DNA of the CDR3: TGTGCCAGCAGTGAACAGGGAGGGCTGGGCTCGGGTAATGAGCAGTTCTTC.

The gene calls are TRBV5-1 and TRBJ2-7, with TRBD2 identical over 8 bases. Germline V gene data show CDR1 as SGHRS and CDR2 as YFSETQ. Unmatched junction bases numbered 0, after V lost 4 bases and J lost 0 bases. The length of the CDR3 is 13 residues. The CDR3: CASSRGGSYEQYF. The CDR3 region has the DNA TGCGCCAGCAGCCGGGGGGGCTCCTACGAGCAGTACTTC.

The chain has TRBV5-4 and TRBJ2-7, with TRBD1 matching 9 bases. The CDR3 extends over 15 amino acids. Germline values: CDR1 SGHNT, CDR2 YYREEE (reference sequence). V lost 2 bases, J lost 5 bases, and 8 bases stayed unmatched. CDR3 sequence reads: CASSLSGTGYNEQYF. The CDR3 DNA reads as TGTGCCAGCAGCTTATCCGGGACAGGGTATAACGAGCAGTACTTC. Looking up the rest from reference TRBV5-4 and TRBJ2-7 gives the full variable domain: ETGVTQSPTHLIKTRGQQVTLRCSSQSGHNTVSWYQQALGQGPQFIFQYYREEENGRGNFPPRFSGLQFPNYSSELNVNALELDDSALYLCASSLSGTGYNEQYFGPGTRLTVT.